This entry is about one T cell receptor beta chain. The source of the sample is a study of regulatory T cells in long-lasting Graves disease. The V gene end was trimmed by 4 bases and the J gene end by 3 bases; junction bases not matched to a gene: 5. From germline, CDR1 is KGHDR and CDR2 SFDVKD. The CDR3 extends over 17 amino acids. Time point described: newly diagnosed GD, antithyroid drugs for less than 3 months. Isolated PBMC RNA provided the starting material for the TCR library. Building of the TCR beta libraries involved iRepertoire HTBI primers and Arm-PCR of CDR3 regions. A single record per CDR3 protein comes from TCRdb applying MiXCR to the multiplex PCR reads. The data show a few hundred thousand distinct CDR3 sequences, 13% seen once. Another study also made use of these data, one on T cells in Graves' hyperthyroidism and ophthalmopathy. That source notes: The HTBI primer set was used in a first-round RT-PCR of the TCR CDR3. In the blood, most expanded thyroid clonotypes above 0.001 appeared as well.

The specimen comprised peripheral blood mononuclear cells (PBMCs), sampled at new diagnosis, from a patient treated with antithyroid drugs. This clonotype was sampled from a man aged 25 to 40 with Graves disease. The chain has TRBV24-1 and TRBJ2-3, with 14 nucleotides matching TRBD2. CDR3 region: CATSETGLAGVTDTQYF. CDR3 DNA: TGTGCCACCAGTGAAACGGGACTAGCGGGAGTTACAGATACGCAGTATTTT.